The 10 T cell receptor beta chains presented below share a single source sample, sequenced in a study of blood T cell repertoires in COVID-19. Libraries were prepared by immunoSEQ multiplex PCR; TCRdb keeps only in-frame clonotypes and omits some of them. The sample records around 270,000 clones, around 90% being singletons. The sequenced sample was peripheral blood. The receptors stem from a man aged 55 to 70 who had recovered from COVID-19.

V gene TRBV5-4 combines with J gene TRBJ2-3; TRBD2 matches at 7 bases. Trimming removed 1 base from V and 2 bases from J; junction bases left unmatched: 7. The CDR3 loop spans 16 amino acids. Per the germline V gene, CDR1 is SGHNT and CDR2 is YYREEE (reference sequence). In DNA form, the CDR3 reads TGTGCCAGCAGCTTGAGGATGGGGGGGATCACAGATACGCAGTATTTT. It codes for CASSLRMGGITDTQYF.

This chain links TRBV2 with TRBJ2-3; 7 bases map to TRBD1. With V trimmed by 7 bases and J by 3 bases, 10 bases remained unmatched. Germline V CDR1 and CDR2: SNHLY, FYNNEI. The CDR3 runs 15 residues. This chain's CDR3 is CASMEQGQPTDTQYF. CDR3 coding DNA: TGTGCCAGCATGGAACAGGGACAGCCGACAGATACGCAGTATTTT.

This chain connects TRBV7-9 to TRBJ2-1; 7 bases line up with TRBD1. V shed 1 base and J 12 bases; nucleotides not matched to a gene: 6. The CDR3 sequence is 13 residues long. Germline V gene sequence: CDR1 SEHNR, CDR2 FQNEAQ (reference sequence). CDR3 bases: TGTGCCAGCAGCTTAGGGGACAGTCTTGGGCAGTTCTTC. It translates to CASSLGDSLGQFF.

This rearrangement joins TRBV19 to TRBJ1-1; 11 nucleotides agree with TRBD1. Germline CDR1 LNHDA, CDR2 SQIVND (reference sequence). The CDR3 covers 15 residues. After removal of 5 bases from V and 6 bases from J, the junction contained 8 bases not matched to a gene. The CDR3 sequence is CASSPGTGGKSEAFF. CDR3 nucleotides: TGTGCCAGTAGTCCCGGGACAGGGGGGAAGTCTGAAGCTTTCTTT. The variable domain in full, with the rest retrieved from reference TRBV19 and TRBJ1-1, is DGGITQSPKYLFRKEGQNVTLSCEQNLNHDAMYWYRQDPGQGLRLIYYSQIVNDFQKGDIAEGYSVSREKKESFPLTVTSAQKNPTAFYLCASSPGTGGKSEAFFGQGTRLTVV.

This clone was observed a single time. V usage is TRBV27 and J usage is TRBJ1-5; D remains unclear. From germline, CDR1 is MNHEY and CDR2 SMNVEV (reference sequence). V lost 6 bases, J lost 2 bases, and 14 bases lay in between. This CDR3 region has 15 residues. CDR3 DNA sequence: TGTGCCAGCAGACGTGCGGGGTTTGGCAATCAGCCCCAGCATTTT. This translates into CASRRAGFGNQPQHF.

This sequence joins TRBV2 and TRBJ1-2; 7 bases are shared with TRBD1. Losses at the gene ends were 6 bases for V and 6 bases for J; bases not matched to a gene: 7. The germline V gene has CDR1 SNHLY and CDR2 FYNNEI. The CDR3 runs 13 residues. The CDR3 DNA follows: TGTGCCAGCAGACCGACAGGGCAGGATGGCTACACCTTC. It is translated as CASRPTGQDGYTF.

On this clone: At one boundary the junction diverges from the germline segment, which might be a read error. This chain uses TRBV7-3 with TRBJ2-3, with TRBD2 matching 9 bases. CDR3 length: 17 amino acids. Germline CDR1 is SGHTA and CDR2 is FQGTGA. The CDR3: CASSLGPRASGADTQNF. CDR3 in DNA: TGTGCCAGCAGCTTAGGTCCTAGAGCTAGCGGGGCTGATACGCAGAATTTT.

This rearrangement joins TRBV6-2 or TRBV6-3 to TRBJ1-5; D gene unclear. Germline V CDR1 and CDR2: MNHEY, SVGEGT. This CDR3 is built from 13 residues. V lost 0 bases and J 7 bases, leaving 7 bases between the germline ends. The CDR3 here is CASSYSRVQPQHF. The CDR3, as DNA: TGTGCCAGCAGTTACTCCCGGGTCCAGCCCCAGCATTTT.

The J gene is TRBJ1-2, the V gene TRBV5-8; tentatively, D is TRBD1 (6 bases). The CDR3 has 16 residues. From germline, CDR1 is SGHTS and CDR2 YDEGEE. The V and J ends lost 4 bases and 4 bases respectively, with 20 bases between them. The CDR3 region has the DNA TGTGCCAGCAGCCTTAGGGACATTTTTCGCGCCTATGGCTACACCTTC. It specifies CASSLRDIFRAYGYTF.

The chain couples TRBV18 to TRBJ1-1, with D maybe TRBD1 (5 bases). The V gene's germline CDR1 is KGHSH and CDR2 LQKENI. The CDR3 extends over 16 amino acids. V was pared by 2 bases and J by 1 base, with 14 bases between. The CDR3 spells CASSPTGGAPNTEAFF. The CDR3 DNA is TGTGCCAGCTCACCAACGGGTGGGGCTCCGAACACTGAAGCTTTCTTT.